The rows below give T cell receptor beta chains drawn from one sample of a study of OX40 agonist ivuxolimab in advanced cancers. Sequencing was performed with immunoSEQ multiplex PCR; in TCRdb, only in-frame clones are kept and a portion is missing. Among 35,000 to 45,000 clones listed, under 95% were seen once. The sample here was CD4+ or CD8+ T cells sorted from blood, taken in a trial of the OX40 agonist ivuxolimab. All receptors come from an adult with an advanced solid tumor such as melanoma, head and neck, liver or kidney cancer. CDR3s include the opening cysteine and the closing phenylalanine or tryptophan. A D gene is named only where the DNA matches it firmly. Only some rows state a clone size, as once, few, many or a class for expanded clones.

v_call: TRBV6-4
d_call: .
clone_size: few
j_call: TRBJ1-1
cdr3_aa: CASSDLWSQGNTEAFF
cdr3_nt: TGTGCCAGCAGTGATCTATGGAGTCAAGGGAACACTGAAGCTTTCTTT

v_call: TRBV9
d_call: TRBD2
clone_size: .
j_call: TRBJ2-7
cdr3_aa: CASSLGLAGVEQYF
cdr3_nt: TGTGCCAGCAGCTTGGGGCTAGCGGGAGTCGAGCAGTACTTC

v_call: TRBV28
d_call: TRBD1
clone_size: .
j_call: TRBJ2-5
cdr3_aa: CASTLGTGLFETQYF
cdr3_nt: TGTGCCAGCACCCTAGGGACAGGGCTTTTCGAGACCCAGTACTTC

v_call: TRBV9
d_call: .
clone_size: once
j_call: TRBJ2-1
cdr3_aa: CASSAPLAFSYNEQFF
cdr3_nt: TGTGCCAGCAGCGCCCCCCTAGCGTTCTCCTACAATGAGCAGTTCTTC

v_call: TRBV4-2
d_call: .
clone_size: once
j_call: TRBJ1-2
cdr3_aa: CASSQPLGGVNGYTF
cdr3_nt: TGTGCCAGCAGCCAACCCCTTGGCGGGGTCAACGGCTACACCTTC

v_call: TRBV5-1
d_call: .
clone_size: .
j_call: TRBJ2-2
cdr3_aa: CASRLWDTGELFF
cdr3_nt: TGCGCCAGCAGACTGTGGGACACCGGGGAGCTGTTTTTT

v_call: TRBV14
d_call: .
clone_size: .
j_call: TRBJ1-2
cdr3_aa: CASSRGQEYYGYTF
cdr3_nt: TGTGCCAGCAGCCGAGGACAAGAGTACTATGGCTACACCTTC

v_call: TRBV4-3
d_call: TRBD2
clone_size: .
j_call: TRBJ2-1
cdr3_aa: CASSQDGLAINEQFF
cdr3_nt: TGCGCCAGCAGCCAAGATGGACTAGCGATCAATGAGCAGTTCTTC

v_call: TRBV29-1
d_call: .
clone_size: .
j_call: TRBJ2-1
cdr3_aa: CSVVQSNEQFF
cdr3_nt: TGCAGCGTTGTACAGTCCAATGAGCAGTTCTTC

v_call: TRBV19
d_call: .
clone_size: .
j_call: TRBJ2-7
cdr3_aa: CASSIAMSEGAFSYEQYF
cdr3_nt: TGTGCCAGTAGTATAGCCATGTCGGAAGGGGCGTTCTCCTACGAGCAGTACTTC

v_call: TRBV4-1
d_call: TRBD2
clone_size: .
j_call: TRBJ2-7
cdr3_aa: CASSQVSLAGSYEQYF
cdr3_nt: TGCGCCAGCAGCCAAGTCTCACTAGCGGGTTCCTACGAGCAGTACTTC

v_call: TRBV5-1
d_call: .
clone_size: .
j_call: TRBJ2-1
cdr3_aa: CASSLYDNEQFF
cdr3_nt: TGCGCCAGCAGCTTGTACGACAATGAGCAGTTCTTC

v_call: TRBV2
d_call: .
clone_size: .
j_call: TRBJ1-1
cdr3_aa: CYDMAGWDTEAFF
cdr3_nt: TGTTACGACATGGCAGGGTGGGACACTGAAGCTTTCTTT

v_call: TRBV28
d_call: TRBD1
clone_size: .
j_call: TRBJ2-6
cdr3_aa: CASSLTGQPFSGANVLTF
cdr3_nt: TGTGCCAGCAGTTTGACGGGACAGCCCTTCTCTGGGGCCAACGTCCTGACTTTC

v_call: TRBV19
d_call: TRBD1
clone_size: .
j_call: TRBJ1-5
cdr3_aa: CATGTVNSNQPQHF
cdr3_nt: TGTGCCACCGGGACAGTAAATAGCAATCAGCCCCAGCATTTT

v_call: TRBV14
d_call: .
clone_size: once
j_call: TRBJ1-1
cdr3_aa: CASSQDVTGLLNTEAFF
cdr3_nt: TGTGCCAGCAGCCAAGATGTAACAGGTCTACTGAACACTGAAGCTTTCTTT

v_call: TRBV7-6
d_call: .
clone_size: .
j_call: TRBJ2-7
cdr3_aa: CASSPPGRNYEQYF
cdr3_nt: TGTGCCAGCAGCCCACCGGGACGGAACTACGAGCAGTACTTC

v_call: TRBV5-6
d_call: .
clone_size: .
j_call: TRBJ1-6
cdr3_aa: CASSLTPTPDLHF
cdr3_nt: TGTGCCAGCAGCTTGACTCCGACCCCTGACCTCCACTTT

v_call: TRBV28
d_call: .
clone_size: .
j_call: TRBJ2-3
cdr3_aa: CASSLPTSDTQYF
cdr3_nt: TGTGCCAGCAGTTTGCCGACCTCGGATACGCAGTATTTT

v_call: TRBV27
d_call: .
clone_size: .
j_call: TRBJ2-1
cdr3_aa: CASSSNLGSSYNEQFF
cdr3_nt: TGTGCCAGCAGCTCTAACCTAGGAAGCTCCTACAATGAGCAGTTCTTC

v_call: TRBV9
d_call: TRBD2
clone_size: .
j_call: TRBJ2-3
cdr3_aa: CASSVTAGLGTDTQYF
cdr3_nt: TGTGCCAGCAGCGTGACAGCTGGACTAGGCACAGATACGCAGTATTTT

v_call: TRBV29-1
d_call: .
clone_size: .
j_call: TRBJ2-3
cdr3_aa: CSVGGAVATDTQYF
cdr3_nt: TGCAGCGTAGGGGGGGCAGTAGCGACAGATACGCAGTATTTT

v_call: TRBV27
d_call: .
clone_size: .
j_call: TRBJ2-7
cdr3_aa: CASGPGYEQYF
cdr3_nt: TGTGCCAGCGGGCCAGGGTACGAGCAGTACTTC

v_call: TRBV14
d_call: TRBD2
clone_size: .
j_call: TRBJ2-1
cdr3_aa: CASSQERTSGSLAYNEQFF
cdr3_nt: TGTGCCAGCAGCCAAGAAAGGACTAGCGGGAGTTTGGCCTACAATGAGCAGTTCTTC

v_call: TRBV28
d_call: .
clone_size: few
j_call: TRBJ2-7
cdr3_aa: CASSLTGIGDEQYF
cdr3_nt: TGTGCCAGCAGTTTAACGGGGATCGGTGACGAGCAGTACTTC

v_call: TRBV2
d_call: TRBD2
clone_size: .
j_call: TRBJ2-1
cdr3_aa: CASKGGTSVYNEQFF
cdr3_nt: TGTGCCAGCAAGGGGGGGACTAGCGTCTACAATGAGCAGTTCTTC

v_call: TRBV18
d_call: .
clone_size: .
j_call: TRBJ2-3
cdr3_aa: CASSDRGDPERDTQYF
cdr3_nt: TGTGCCAGCTCGGACCGAGGGGACCCCGAGCGGGATACGCAGTATTTT

v_call: TRBV7-9
d_call: .
clone_size: .
j_call: TRBJ1-3
cdr3_aa: CASSLPDHTIYF
cdr3_nt: TGTGCCAGCAGCCTCCCCGACCACACCATATATTTT

v_call: TRBV14
d_call: .
clone_size: .
j_call: TRBJ2-5
cdr3_aa: CASSQAGETQYF
cdr3_nt: TGTGCCAGCAGCCAAGCGGGTGAGACCCAGTACTTC

v_call: TRBV28
d_call: TRBD2
clone_size: .
j_call: TRBJ2-2
cdr3_aa: CASSPRMASGYTGELFF
cdr3_nt: TGTGCCAGCAGTCCTCGGATGGCTAGCGGATACACCGGGGAGCTGTTTTTT

v_call: TRBV11-2
d_call: TRBD1
clone_size: .
j_call: TRBJ1-2
cdr3_aa: CASSLGFDRVAF
cdr3_nt: TGTGCCAGCAGCTTAGGATTCGACAGGGTCGCCTTC

v_call: TRBV5-6
d_call: .
clone_size: once
j_call: TRBJ2-1
cdr3_aa: CASSLAGRNEQFF
cdr3_nt: TGTGCCAGCAGCTTGGCTGGGCGGAATGAGCAGTTCTTC

v_call: TRBV30
d_call: .
clone_size: .
j_call: TRBJ2-1
cdr3_aa: CAWSFGAHNEQFF
cdr3_nt: TGTGCCTGGAGTTTTGGGGCCCACAATGAGCAGTTCTTC

v_call: TRBV18
d_call: .
clone_size: once
j_call: TRBJ2-3
cdr3_aa: CASSLDTQYF
cdr3_nt: TGTGCCAGCTCACTGGATACGCAGTATTTT

v_call: TRBV5-8
d_call: TRBD2
clone_size: .
j_call: TRBJ2-7
cdr3_aa: CASSWGTTYEQYF
cdr3_nt: TGTGCCAGCAGCTGGGGGACTACCTACGAGCAGTACTTC

v_call: TRBV25-1
d_call: .
clone_size: once
j_call: TRBJ2-3
cdr3_aa: CASSENRVIGDTQYF
cdr3_nt: TGTGCCAGCAGTGAAAACAGGGTTATAGGAGATACGCAGTATTTT

v_call: TRBV10-2
d_call: TRBD1
clone_size: .
j_call: TRBJ2-1
cdr3_aa: CASIDRGRNEQFF
cdr3_nt: TGCGCCAGCATAGACAGGGGTAGAAATGAGCAGTTCTTC

v_call: TRBV6-6
d_call: .
clone_size: .
j_call: TRBJ1-1
cdr3_aa: CASSYSSSNTEAFF
cdr3_nt: TGTGCCAGCAGTTACTCGAGTTCGAACACTGAAGCTTTCTTT

v_call: TRBV28
d_call: .
clone_size: .
j_call: TRBJ1-1
cdr3_aa: CASSLFSVGSEAFF
cdr3_nt: TGTGCCAGCAGTTTATTTTCAGTTGGGTCTGAAGCTTTCTTT

v_call: TRBV7-9
d_call: TRBD2
clone_size: .
j_call: TRBJ2-7
cdr3_aa: CASSGETSGTLEQYF
cdr3_nt: TGTGCCAGCTCGGGTGAGACTAGCGGGACGCTCGAGCAGTACTTC

v_call: TRBV9
d_call: .
clone_size: .
j_call: TRBJ2-3
cdr3_aa: CASSSRRDTQYF
cdr3_nt: TGTGCCAGCAGCTCAAGAAGAGATACGCAGTATTTT

v_call: TRBV10-2
d_call: TRBD1
clone_size: .
j_call: TRBJ2-7
cdr3_aa: CASSWDRSYSYEQYF
cdr3_nt: TGCGCCAGCAGCTGGGACAGATCCTACTCCTACGAGCAGTACTTC

v_call: TRBV6-1
d_call: TRBD2
clone_size: .
j_call: TRBJ2-7
cdr3_aa: CASSVGLASYEQYF
cdr3_nt: TGTGCCAGCAGTGTTGGACTAGCGAGTTACGAGCAGTACTTC